These T cell receptor beta chains were read from a single sample in a study of cytomegalovirus exposure and HLA in healthy donors. Profiling relied on immunoSEQ multiplex PCR, and the TCRdb table lists in-frame clones only, not all of them. This sample has 160,000 or so clones, with around 82% found just once. Sequenced material: PBMCs. The receptors stem from a man aged 50 or older in good health and CMV-seropositive. CDR3s include the opening cysteine and the closing phenylalanine or tryptophan. The order of the fields is V gene, D gene, J gene, clone size, CDR3 DNA, CDR3 protein. D genes are given only for firm matches. The size of a clone is reported for some rows only, either as once, few or many, or as a class for expanded clones.

v_call: TRBV28
d_call: .
j_call: TRBJ1-5
clone_size: .
cdr3_nt: TGTGCCAGCAGTTTGAGTCTTAATCAGCCCCAGCATTTT
cdr3_aa: CASSLSLNQPQHF

v_call: TRBV7-3
d_call: TRBD2
j_call: TRBJ2-7
clone_size: .
cdr3_nt: TGTGCCAGCAGCGCCACTAGCGCCTACGAGCAGTACTTC
cdr3_aa: CASSATSAYEQYF

v_call: TRBV7-2
d_call: .
j_call: TRBJ1-6
clone_size: .
cdr3_nt: TGTGCCAGCAGCCTCAACTTGTCACCCCTCCACTTT
cdr3_aa: CASSLNLSPLHF

v_call: TRBV7-3
d_call: .
j_call: TRBJ2-2
clone_size: .
cdr3_nt: TGTGCCAGCAGCTTAGTTGGATCGACTAGGGGGCATAGGGCCGGGGAGCTGTTTTTT
cdr3_aa: CASSLVGSTRGHRAGELFF

v_call: TRBV7-8
d_call: TRBD2
j_call: TRBJ2-5
clone_size: .
cdr3_nt: TGTGCCAGCAGCTTAAGGGCCGGGACTACGCGGGGAGAGACCCAGTACTTC
cdr3_aa: CASSLRAGTTRGETQYF

v_call: TRBV10-3
d_call: .
j_call: TRBJ1-2
clone_size: .
cdr3_nt: TGTGCCATCAGTGTGGCAGGGGACTATGGCTACACCTTC
cdr3_aa: CAISVAGDYGYTF

v_call: TRBV16
d_call: TRBD1
j_call: TRBJ2-2
clone_size: .
cdr3_nt: TGTGCCAGCAGTCGAGGGACAGGGAATACCGGGGAGCTGTTTTTT
cdr3_aa: CASSRGTGNTGELFF

v_call: TRBV28
d_call: .
j_call: TRBJ1-6
clone_size: .
cdr3_nt: TGTGCCAGCAGCTCTACGAGGAATTCACCCCTCCACTTT
cdr3_aa: CASSSTRNSPLHF

v_call: TRBV6-5
d_call: TRBD2
j_call: TRBJ2-3
clone_size: .
cdr3_nt: TGTGCCAGCAGCCCTAGCGGGGCGAACACAGATACGCAGTATTTT
cdr3_aa: CASSPSGANTDTQYF

v_call: TRBV7-2
d_call: .
j_call: TRBJ1-3
clone_size: .
cdr3_nt: TGTGCCAGCAGCCGGTCCCTAAGCTCTGGAAACACCATATATTTT
cdr3_aa: CASSRSLSSGNTIYF

v_call: TRBV7-9
d_call: .
j_call: TRBJ1-5
clone_size: .
cdr3_nt: TGTGCCAGCAGCTTAGCGACCGAGACAGCTTTTAATCAGCCCCAGCATTTT
cdr3_aa: CASSLATETAFNQPQHF

v_call: TRBV10-3
d_call: TRBD1
j_call: TRBJ1-3
clone_size: .
cdr3_nt: TGTGCCATCACCGACAGGGGGAGCTCTGGAAACACCATATATTTT
cdr3_aa: CAITDRGSSGNTIYF

v_call: TRBV5-1
d_call: TRBD2
j_call: TRBJ2-5
clone_size: .
cdr3_nt: TGCGCCAGCAGCTTAGCGACTAGCGGCCAAGAGACCCAGTACTTC
cdr3_aa: CASSLATSGQETQYF

v_call: TRBV7-9
d_call: .
j_call: TRBJ1-6
clone_size: .
cdr3_nt: TGTGCCAGCAGCTTAGCCCCTCCCGGTCGATATAATTCACCCCTCCACTTT
cdr3_aa: CASSLAPPGRYNSPLHF

v_call: TRBV7-2
d_call: .
j_call: TRBJ1-1
clone_size: .
cdr3_nt: TGTGCCAGCAGCTTACTGGGCCCGGGAACGAACACTGAAGCTTTCTTT
cdr3_aa: CASSLLGPGTNTEAFF

v_call: TRBV29-1
d_call: TRBD2
j_call: TRBJ2-1
clone_size: .
cdr3_nt: TGCAGCGTTGCCGGGACTAGCGGGAGCAATGAGCAGTTCTTC
cdr3_aa: CSVAGTSGSNEQFF

v_call: TRBV18
d_call: .
j_call: TRBJ1-2
clone_size: .
cdr3_nt: TGTGCCAGCTCCAGGGCGGGGTCCAACTATGGCTACACCTTC
cdr3_aa: CASSRAGSNYGYTF

v_call: TRBV6-5
d_call: .
j_call: TRBJ2-6
clone_size: .
cdr3_nt: TGTGCCAGCAGCTGGGGCTTCTCTGGGGCCAACGGCCTGACTTTC
cdr3_aa: CASSWGFSGANGLTF

v_call: TRBV9
d_call: TRBD2
j_call: TRBJ2-5
clone_size: .
cdr3_nt: TGTGCCAGCAGCGTAGCGGGTAGCGGGAGGGGAGAGACCCAGTACTTC
cdr3_aa: CASSVAGSGRGETQYF

v_call: TRBV5-8
d_call: .
j_call: TRBJ1-2
clone_size: few
cdr3_nt: TGTGCCAGCAGCTTGTCCGCAGGGTGGAACTATGGCTACACCTTC
cdr3_aa: CASSLSAGWNYGYTF

v_call: TRBV9
d_call: .
j_call: TRBJ2-3
clone_size: .
cdr3_nt: TGTGCCAGCAGCGGATTAGGCGGGGCGATTGGCACAGATACGCAGTATTTT
cdr3_aa: CASSGLGGAIGTDTQYF

v_call: TRBV5-1
d_call: TRBD2
j_call: TRBJ2-1
clone_size: .
cdr3_nt: TGCGCCAGCAGCGGGACTAGCGGGAAGTTTCCCTACAATGAGCAGTTCTTC
cdr3_aa: CASSGTSGKFPYNEQFF

v_call: TRBV10-2
d_call: .
j_call: TRBJ1-2
clone_size: .
cdr3_nt: TGCGCCAGCAGTGAACTCCCTGGGGAGTCTCACTATGGCTACACCTTC
cdr3_aa: CASSELPGESHYGYTF

v_call: TRBV5-5
d_call: TRBD2
j_call: TRBJ2-7
clone_size: .
cdr3_nt: TGTGCCAGCAGCTTGGCCGGGACTAGCGGGAGCTCCTACGAGCAGTACTTC
cdr3_aa: CASSLAGTSGSSYEQYF

v_call: TRBV19
d_call: TRBD1
j_call: TRBJ1-3
clone_size: .
cdr3_nt: TGTGCCAGTAGTTCCCGACAGGGGTCTGGAAACACCATATATTTT
cdr3_aa: CASSSRQGSGNTIYF

v_call: TRBV5-1
d_call: TRBD1
j_call: TRBJ1-2
clone_size: once
cdr3_nt: TGCGCCAGCAGCTTGGTGGCAGGGGGCAAAGGCTACACCTTC
cdr3_aa: CASSLVAGGKGYTF

v_call: TRBV6-5
d_call: TRBD1
j_call: TRBJ2-7
clone_size: .
cdr3_nt: TGTGCCAGCAGTTACGCGACAGGGGGTAGCTACGAGCAGTACTTC
cdr3_aa: CASSYATGGSYEQYF

v_call: TRBV5-1
d_call: .
j_call: TRBJ1-5
clone_size: .
cdr3_nt: TGCGCCAGCAGCCCCCTAGGACTGGGGAATCAGCCCCAGCATTTT
cdr3_aa: CASSPLGLGNQPQHF

v_call: TRBV7-2
d_call: .
j_call: TRBJ2-7
clone_size: .
cdr3_nt: TGTGCCAGCAGTTTCTACAGGGATTACTCCTACGAGCAGTACTTC
cdr3_aa: CASSFYRDYSYEQYF

v_call: TRBV2
d_call: .
j_call: TRBJ2-1
clone_size: .
cdr3_nt: TGTGCCAGCAAACTCTCCTACAATGAGCAGTTCTTC
cdr3_aa: CASKLSYNEQFF

v_call: TRBV13
d_call: .
j_call: TRBJ1-5
clone_size: .
cdr3_nt: TGTGCCAGCAGCAAGGGGGGGGGTCTGGGTCAGCCCCAGCATTTT
cdr3_aa: CASSKGGGLGQPQHF

v_call: TRBV4-1
d_call: .
j_call: TRBJ2-4
clone_size: few
cdr3_nt: TGCGCCAGCAGCCAAATCGGGGGGCCCAATATAAACATTCAGTACTTC
cdr3_aa: CASSQIGGPNINIQYF

v_call: TRBV11-2
d_call: TRBD2
j_call: TRBJ2-3
clone_size: few
cdr3_nt: TGTGCCAGCAGCCCTTGGACTAGCGGCACAGATACGCAGTATTTT
cdr3_aa: CASSPWTSGTDTQYF

v_call: TRBV28
d_call: TRBD1
j_call: TRBJ2-5
clone_size: .
cdr3_nt: TGTGCCAGCAGTTTTGGGGGACAGGGGATACTCCAAGAGACCCAGTACTTC
cdr3_aa: CASSFGGQGILQETQYF

v_call: TRBV25-1
d_call: TRBD1
j_call: TRBJ1-1
clone_size: .
cdr3_nt: TGTGCCAGCACGCGCGGGACAGGCAACACTGAAGCTTTCTTT
cdr3_aa: CASTRGTGNTEAFF

v_call: TRBV28
d_call: .
j_call: TRBJ2-1
clone_size: .
cdr3_nt: TGTGCCAGCAGTTTCCTTTCTCATGAGCAGTTCTTC
cdr3_aa: CASSFLSHEQFF

v_call: TRBV14
d_call: .
j_call: TRBJ1-2
clone_size: few
cdr3_nt: TGTGCCAGCAGCCAAGAGAGGGAACGCTACACCTTC
cdr3_aa: CASSQERERYTF

v_call: TRBV12-5
d_call: TRBD2
j_call: TRBJ2-1
clone_size: once
cdr3_nt: TGTGCTAGTGGTTTGGTCGGCAGCGGGGGAGGGGTCCGTGAGCAGTTCTTC
cdr3_aa: CASGLVGSGGGVREQFF

v_call: TRBV9
d_call: .
j_call: TRBJ2-1
clone_size: few
cdr3_nt: TGTGCCAGCAGCGTAAAATTGCGGAGCTCCTACAATGAGCAGTTCTTC
cdr3_aa: CASSVKLRSSYNEQFF

v_call: TRBV28
d_call: .
j_call: TRBJ2-4
clone_size: .
cdr3_nt: TGTGCCAGCAGTCCCCCGGGAAGCCAAAACATTCAGTACTTC
cdr3_aa: CASSPPGSQNIQYF

v_call: TRBV4-3
d_call: .
j_call: TRBJ1-1
clone_size: few
cdr3_nt: TGCGCCAGCAGCCAAGATGGCGGGATGAACACTGAAGCTTTCTTT
cdr3_aa: CASSQDGGMNTEAFF

v_call: TRBV15
d_call: .
j_call: TRBJ1-6
clone_size: .
cdr3_nt: TGTGCCACCAGCAGAGGGCTATCGGGCTCCTATAATTCACCCCTCCACTTT
cdr3_aa: CATSRGLSGSYNSPLHF

v_call: TRBV28
d_call: .
j_call: TRBJ2-2
clone_size: .
cdr3_nt: TGTGCCAGCGGTTTTGCCAGGGGGGCCGGGGAGCTGTTTTTT
cdr3_aa: CASGFARGAGELFF

v_call: TRBV29-1
d_call: .
j_call: TRBJ2-5
clone_size: .
cdr3_nt: TGCAGCGCCATGCGATCCAGGGTTGAGGAGACCCAGTACTTC
cdr3_aa: CSAMRSRVEETQYF

v_call: TRBV5-8
d_call: .
j_call: TRBJ2-7
clone_size: .
cdr3_nt: TGTGCCAGCAGCCGACAATTGGGGGCGCAAGAGCAGTACTTC
cdr3_aa: CASSRQLGAQEQYF

v_call: TRBV29-1
d_call: TRBD1
j_call: TRBJ1-1
clone_size: .
cdr3_nt: TGCAGCGACCGGACAGGGGAAGTAGCTTTCTTT
cdr3_aa: CSDRTGEVAFF

v_call: TRBV28
d_call: TRBD1
j_call: TRBJ1-1
clone_size: once
cdr3_nt: TGTGCCAGCAGTCAGGGGGCGCGGACTTTCTTT
cdr3_aa: CASSQGARTFF

v_call: TRBV18
d_call: .
j_call: TRBJ2-7
clone_size: .
cdr3_nt: TGTGCCAGCTCACCACCGACTTCCTACGAGCAGTACTTC
cdr3_aa: CASSPPTSYEQYF

v_call: TRBV9
d_call: .
j_call: TRBJ2-1
clone_size: .
cdr3_nt: TGTGCCAGCAGCGTACAGGGGTACAATGAGCAGTTCTTC
cdr3_aa: CASSVQGYNEQFF

v_call: TRBV9
d_call: TRBD1
j_call: TRBJ1-1
clone_size: once
cdr3_nt: TGTGCCAGCAGCGTAGGCCTGTCAGGGGGGACTGAAGCTTTCTTT
cdr3_aa: CASSVGLSGGTEAFF

v_call: TRBV19
d_call: TRBD1
j_call: TRBJ2-2
clone_size: .
cdr3_nt: TGTGCCAGTAGTAACACCGGGACAGCGAACACCGGGGAGCTGTTTTTT
cdr3_aa: CASSNTGTANTGELFF

v_call: TRBV11-2
d_call: .
j_call: TRBJ2-2
clone_size: .
cdr3_nt: TGTGCCAGCAGCCCCAATCCGGGTACGAACACCGGGGAGCTGTTTTTT
cdr3_aa: CASSPNPGTNTGELFF

v_call: TRBV10-1
d_call: TRBD1
j_call: TRBJ1-2
clone_size: .
cdr3_nt: TGCGCCAGCAGCGGACAGGGGTCTAACTATGGCTACACCTTC
cdr3_aa: CASSGQGSNYGYTF

v_call: TRBV28
d_call: .
j_call: TRBJ1-2
clone_size: .
cdr3_nt: TGTGCCAGCAGTCGCCGGGGGGCAGGGAACTATGGCTACACCTTC
cdr3_aa: CASSRRGAGNYGYTF

v_call: TRBV7-9
d_call: .
j_call: TRBJ1-2
clone_size: .
cdr3_nt: TGTGCCAGCAGCGCTAACCTGGGCAGGGCAATTGGCTACACCTTC
cdr3_aa: CASSANLGRAIGYTF

v_call: TRBV5-1
d_call: .
j_call: TRBJ2-7
clone_size: few
cdr3_nt: TGCGCCAGCAGCTTGGCGGACAGTCTCTCTACCTACGAGCAGTACTTC
cdr3_aa: CASSLADSLSTYEQYF

v_call: TRBV28
d_call: TRBD2
j_call: TRBJ2-3
clone_size: .
cdr3_nt: TGTGCCAGCAGTTTAGCCAGCGGGAGCTTGAGTAGCACAGATACGCAGTATTTT
cdr3_aa: CASSLASGSLSSTDTQYF

v_call: TRBV7-2
d_call: .
j_call: TRBJ2-7
clone_size: .
cdr3_nt: TGTGCCAGCAGCACCGTCCGGACTGCAACCTACGAGCAGTACTTC
cdr3_aa: CASSTVRTATYEQYF

v_call: TRBV7-3
d_call: .
j_call: TRBJ1-1
clone_size: .
cdr3_nt: TGTGCCAGCAGCACCGGGGCGGGGGCAAAAGCGGCTTTCTTT
cdr3_aa: CASSTGAGAKAAFF